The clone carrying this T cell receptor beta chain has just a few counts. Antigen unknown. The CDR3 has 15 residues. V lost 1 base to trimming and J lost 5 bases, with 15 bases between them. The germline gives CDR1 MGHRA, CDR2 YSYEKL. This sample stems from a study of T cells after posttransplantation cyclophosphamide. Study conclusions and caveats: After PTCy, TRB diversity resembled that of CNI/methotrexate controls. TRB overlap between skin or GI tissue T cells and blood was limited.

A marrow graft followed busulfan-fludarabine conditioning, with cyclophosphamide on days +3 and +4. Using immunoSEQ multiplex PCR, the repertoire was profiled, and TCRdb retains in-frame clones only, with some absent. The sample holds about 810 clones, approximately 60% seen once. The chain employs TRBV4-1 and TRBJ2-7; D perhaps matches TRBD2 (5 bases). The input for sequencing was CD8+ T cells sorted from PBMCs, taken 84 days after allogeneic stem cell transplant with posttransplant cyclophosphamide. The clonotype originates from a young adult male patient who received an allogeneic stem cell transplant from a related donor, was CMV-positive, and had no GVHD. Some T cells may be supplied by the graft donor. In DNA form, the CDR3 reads TGCGCCAGCAGCCAAGGAATGGGAGTAAGGGACGAGCAGTACTTC. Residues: CASSQGMGVRDEQYF.